This TCR beta chain was obtained from a study of T cell changes during pregnancy in multiple sclerosis. Germline-derived CDR1 and CDR2 are SNHLY and FYNNEI. The CDR3 runs to 15 residues. Unmatched junction bases numbered 7, after V lost 8 bases and J lost 3 bases. Some clones are missing from TCRdb's copy, which holds only in-frame ones; the method was immunoSEQ multiplex PCR. This table holds tens of thousands of clones, about 94% found once. The specimen was peripheral blood, collected in the third trimester of pregnancy. This chain uses TRBV2 with TRBJ2-5, with 12 bases fitting TRBD2. The receptor was derived from a female donor with multiple sclerosis, enrolled in a pregnancy study. The CDR3 DNA reads as TGTGCCAGCTCGGGACTAGCGGGCCTGAAAGAGACCCAGTACTTC. Protein sequence: CASSGLAGLKETQYF. The entire variable domain, with the rest obtained from reference TRBV2 and TRBJ2-5, is as follows: EPEVTQTPSHQVTQMGQEVILRCVPISNHLYFYWYRQILGQKVEFLVSFYNNEISEKSEIFDDQFSVERPDGSNFTLKIRSTKLEDSAMYFCASSGLAGLKETQYFGPGTRLLVL.